The 6 T cell receptor beta chains given below trace back to one sample, sequenced in a study of shared clonotypes between healthy human individuals. Profiling relied on immunoSEQ multiplex PCR, and the TCRdb table lists in-frame clones only, not all of them. The data contain nearly 500,000 clones, about 82% of them singletons. The sequenced sample consisted of PBMCs. Every receptor here comes from a woman in her forties in good health. Some clones in this sample may be carry-over from other donors' samples.

This chain joins TRBV10-2 and TRBJ1-1, with a tentative D call TRBD1 (6 bases). Germline V gene lookup returns CDR1 WSHSY and CDR2 SAAADI. This CDR3 is 13 amino acids long. V was shortened by 4 bases and J by 1 base, with 7 bases between the two germline ends. CDR3 DNA: TGCGCCAGCAGTGGGACAGAGAACACTGAAGCTTTCTTT. Translation gives CASSGTENTEAFF.

V gene TRBV4-1 combines with J gene TRBJ2-7; D is possibly TRBD1 (6 bases). Germline V gene data show CDR1 as MGHRA and CDR2 as YSYEKL. Trimming cost V 4 bases and J 3 bases, with 13 bases left between them. CDR3 size: 14 residues. The CDR3 DNA reads as TGCGCCAGCAGCCCCCGGGACACTCACTACGAGCAGTACTTC. This codes for CASSPRDTHYEQYF.

The chain has TRBV18 and TRBJ2-5; tentative D call: TRBD1 (6 bases). V was pared by 5 bases and J by 4 bases, with 14 bases between. The CDR3 has 14 amino acids. Germline loops: CDR1 KGHSH, CDR2 LQKENI. CDR3: CASSATGWGETQYF. In DNA form, the CDR3 reads TGTGCCAGCTCAGCGACAGGATGGGGAGAGACCCAGTACTTC. The whole variable domain, filled in from reference TRBV18 and TRBJ2-5, reads NAGVMQNPRHLVRRRGQEARLRCSPMKGHSHVYWYRQLPEEGLKFMVYLQKENIIDESGMPKERFSAEFPKEGPSILRIQQVVRGDSAAYFCASSATGWGETQYFGPGTRLLVL.

The chain uses TRBV4-2 and TRBJ2-1; the D gene is possibly TRBD2 (6 bases). Germline CDR1 is LGHNA and CDR2 is YNFKEQ. The CDR3 sequence is 15 residues long. V was cut by 7 bases and J by 8 bases, with 21 bases left in between. CDR3: CASTAEAGLVDEQFF. As DNA, the CDR3 is TGTGCCAGCACCGCGGAAGCGGGCTTAGTAGATGAGCAGTTCTTC.

This chain's CDR3 is CASSPSPNTEAFF. CDR3 DNA sequence: TGTGCCAGCAGCCCTAGTCCGAACACTGAAGCTTTCTTT. The rearrangement uses TRBV2 and TRBJ1-1, with no clear D. Trimming left V 6 bases short and J 1 base short, with 9 bases between. Germline CDR1 and CDR2: SNHLY and FYNNEI. The CDR3 spans 13 residues. Together with reference TRBV2 and TRBJ1-1, the CDR3 gives the full variable domain: EPEVTQTPSHQVTQMGQEVILRCVPISNHLYFYWYRQILGQKVEFLVSFYNNEISEKSEIFDDQFSVERPDGSNFTLKIRSTKLEDSAMYFCASSPSPNTEAFFGQGTRLTVV.

This clone was found once. The chain links TRBV19 to TRBJ1-5, with D perhaps TRBD1 (5 bases). Germline CDR1 LNHDA, CDR2 SQIVND (reference sequence). Deletions cut 10 bases from V and 10 bases from J, with 20 bases between. This CDR3 spans 13 amino acids. Here the CDR3 DNA reads TGTGCCACCGCCCGGGACGGAGACCGACCCCAGCATTTT. Translating gives CATARDGDRPQHF.